The 9 T cell receptor beta chains below all came from one sample that was sequenced in a study of cytomegalovirus exposure and HLA in healthy donors. Amplification used 60 Vbeta primers and 13 Jbeta primers. TCRdb keeps only in-frame clones here, not all; method: immunoSEQ multiplex PCR. Its listing shows roughly 200,000 clones. The sample comprised PBMCs. The receptor source for this set is a girl aged 2-10 years in good health and CMV-seropositive.

V is TRBV11-2 and J is TRBJ2-1; unclear D gene. Germline loops: CDR1 SGHAT, CDR2 FQNNGV. The V and J ends lost 0 bases and 1 base respectively, with 19 bases between them. The CDR3 runs to 19 residues. CDR3: CASSLESLVSYPSYNEQFF. CDR3 bases: TGTGCCAGCAGCTTAGAAAGTTTAGTATCTTATCCTTCCTACAATGAGCAGTTCTTC.

The rearrangement joins TRBV28 to TRBJ1-5, with D perhaps matching TRBD1 (6 bases). The germline CDR1 and CDR2 sequences are MDHEN and SYDVKM. This CDR3 has 16 residues. V was shortened by 5 bases and J by 0 bases, with 14 bases between the two germline ends. The CDR3 loop is CASSTIQGLSNQPQHF. In nucleotides, the CDR3 is TGTGCCAGCAGTACCATACAGGGCCTTAGCAATCAGCCCCAGCATTTT.

The V and J genes are TRBV7-9 and TRBJ1-1; a weak D match, TRBD1 (6 bases). V was pared by 5 bases and J by 2 bases, with 15 bases between. This CDR3 has 15 amino acids. CDR1 is SEHNR, CDR2 FQNEAQ, per germline (reference sequence). In DNA, the CDR3 is TGTGCCAGCAGCCTCGGGACACTCCGTAACACTGAAGCTTTCTTT. This gives the protein CASSLGTLRNTEAFF. The whole variable domain, filled in from reference TRBV7-9 and TRBJ1-1, reads DTGVSQNPRHKITKRGQNVTFRCDPISEHNRLYWYRQTLGQGPEFLTYFQNEAQLEKSRLLSDRFSAERPKGSFSTLEIQRTEQGDSAMYLCASSLGTLRNTEAFFGQGTRLTVV.

The chain links TRBV19 to TRBJ2-2, with a possible D match to TRBD2 (5 bases). The germline V gene has CDR1 LNHDA and CDR2 SQIVND (reference sequence). V was clipped by 6 bases and J by 1 base, with 15 bases between them. This CDR3 has 16 residues. The CDR3: CASRSWRAVNTGELFF. For the CDR3, the DNA is TGTGCCAGTAGGAGTTGGCGAGCGGTGAACACCGGGGAGCTGTTTTTT.

Remarks on this clone: An end of the junction differs from the germline gene, which may be a read error. This chain connects TRBV18 to TRBJ1-1; 8 bases match TRBD1. The CDR3 length is 14 residues. Germline values: CDR1 KGHSH, CDR2 LQKENI. The CDR3 bases are TGTGCCAGCTCACCGGGACAGGCCAACATTGAAGCTTTCTTT. This translates into CASSPGQANIEAFF.

In the case of this clone: This sample includes further DNA sequences coding for the same CDR3. The gene calls are TRBV19 and TRBJ2-1; D gene uncertain. V lost 7 bases and J lost 13, with 14 bases in between. The CDR3 totals 11 residues. Germline V gene lookup returns CDR1 LNHDA and CDR2 SQIVND (reference sequence). The DNA of the CDR3 is TGTGCCAGTACCCTTGGCGGTGAACAGTTCTTC. Amino acid sequence: CASTLGGEQFF.

The CDR3 bases are TGTGCCAGCAGTGGGACAGGGACGATCGAGCAGTACTTC. This encodes CASSGTGTIEQYF. This chain links TRBV6-1 with TRBJ2-7; 8 bases are a match to TRBD1. CDR1 and CDR2 (germline): MNHNS, SASEGT. The CDR3 totals 13 residues. The ends lost 4 bases at V and 6 bases at J; junction bases unmatched: 5.

V gene TRBV28 combines with J gene TRBJ2-7, with a possible D match to TRBD2 (6 bases). CDR1 is MDHEN and CDR2 is SYDVKM in the germline V gene. The CDR3 consists of 13 residues. V was clipped by 6 bases and J by 2 bases, with 11 bases between them. The CDR3 bases are TGTGCCAGCAGCCGGGACTGGGCCTACGAGCAGTACTTC. The encoded protein is CASSRDWAYEQYF. The complete variable domain, with remaining parts taken from reference TRBV28 and TRBJ2-7, reads DVKVTQSSRYLVKRTGEKVFLECVQDMDHENMFWYRQDPGLGLRLIYFSYDVKMKEKGDIPEGYSVSREKKERFSLILESASTNQTSMYLCASSRDWAYEQYFGPGTRLTVT.

The chain joins TRBV28 to TRBJ1-2, with a possible D match to TRBD1 (6 bases). Germline lookup yields CDR1 MDHEN and CDR2 SYDVKM. V shed 5 bases and J shed 2 bases, with 12 bases lying between them. The CDR3 length is 14 residues. The CDR3 is CASSIRQENYGYTF. The CDR3 coding sequence is TGTGCCAGCAGTATAAGACAGGAGAACTATGGCTACACCTTC.